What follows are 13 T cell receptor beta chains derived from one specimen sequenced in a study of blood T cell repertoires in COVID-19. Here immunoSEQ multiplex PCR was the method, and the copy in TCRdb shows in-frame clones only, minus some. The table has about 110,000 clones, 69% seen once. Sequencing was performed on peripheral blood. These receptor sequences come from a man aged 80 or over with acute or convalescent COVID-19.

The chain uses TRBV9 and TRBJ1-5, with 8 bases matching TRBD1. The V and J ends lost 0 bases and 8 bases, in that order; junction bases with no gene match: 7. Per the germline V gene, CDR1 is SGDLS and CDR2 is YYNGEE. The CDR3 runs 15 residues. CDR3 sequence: CASSVGTGLGEPQHF. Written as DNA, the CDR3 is TGTGCCAGCAGCGTAGGGACAGGGCTAGGAGAGCCCCAGCATTTT.

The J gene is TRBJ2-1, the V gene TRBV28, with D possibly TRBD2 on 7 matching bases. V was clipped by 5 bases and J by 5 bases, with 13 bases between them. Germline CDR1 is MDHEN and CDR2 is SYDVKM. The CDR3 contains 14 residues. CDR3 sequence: CASSRGGADNEQFF. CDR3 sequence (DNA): TGTGCCAGCAGTCGAGGGGGGGCCGACAATGAGCAGTTCTTC. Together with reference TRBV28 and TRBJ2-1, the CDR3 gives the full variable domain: DVKVTQSSRYLVKRTGEKVFLECVQDMDHENMFWYRQDPGLGLRLIYFSYDVKMKEKGDIPEGYSVSREKKERFSLILESASTNQTSMYLCASSRGGADNEQFFGPGTRLTVL.

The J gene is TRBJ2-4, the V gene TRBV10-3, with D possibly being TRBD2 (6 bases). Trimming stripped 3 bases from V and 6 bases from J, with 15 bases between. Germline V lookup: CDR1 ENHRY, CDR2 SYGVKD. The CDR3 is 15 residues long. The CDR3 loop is CAISELGLQGNIQYF. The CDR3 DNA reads TGTGCCATCAGTGAATTGGGACTGCAGGGAAACATTCAGTACTTC.

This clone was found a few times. The CDR3 region has the DNA TGTGCCAGCACCCTAGCGGGAGCATACAATGAGCAGTTCTTC. Translation: CASTLAGAYNEQFF. The chain links TRBV28 to TRBJ2-1; 10 positions match TRBD2. The CDR3 contains 14 residues. V was clipped by 7 bases and J by 4 bases; unmatched bases: 4. Germline CDR1 MDHEN, CDR2 SYDVKM.

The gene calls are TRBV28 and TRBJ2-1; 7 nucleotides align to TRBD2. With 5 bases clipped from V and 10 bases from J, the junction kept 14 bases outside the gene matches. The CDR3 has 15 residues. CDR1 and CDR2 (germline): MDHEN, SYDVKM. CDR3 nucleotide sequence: TGTGCCAGCAGTCTCCAAGCGGGATCCGTACGAGAGCAGTTCTTC. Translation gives CASSLQAGSVREQFF. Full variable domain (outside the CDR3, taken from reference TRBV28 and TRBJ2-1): DVKVTQSSRYLVKRTGEKVFLECVQDMDHENMFWYRQDPGLGLRLIYFSYDVKMKEKGDIPEGYSVSREKKERFSLILESASTNQTSMYLCASSLQAGSVREQFFGPGTRLTVL.

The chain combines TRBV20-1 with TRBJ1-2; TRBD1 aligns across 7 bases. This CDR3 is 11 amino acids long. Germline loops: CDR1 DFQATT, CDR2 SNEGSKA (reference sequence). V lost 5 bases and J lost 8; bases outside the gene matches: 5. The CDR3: CSAFAGGGYTF. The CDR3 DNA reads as TGCAGTGCTTTTGCAGGGGGAGGCTACACCTTC.

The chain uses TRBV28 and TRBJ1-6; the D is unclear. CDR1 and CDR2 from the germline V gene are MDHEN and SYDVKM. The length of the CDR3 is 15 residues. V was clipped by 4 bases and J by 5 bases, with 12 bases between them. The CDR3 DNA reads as TGTGCCAGCAGTTCAGCGGGCCTTAATAATTCACCCCTCCACTTT. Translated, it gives CASSSAGLNNSPLHF.

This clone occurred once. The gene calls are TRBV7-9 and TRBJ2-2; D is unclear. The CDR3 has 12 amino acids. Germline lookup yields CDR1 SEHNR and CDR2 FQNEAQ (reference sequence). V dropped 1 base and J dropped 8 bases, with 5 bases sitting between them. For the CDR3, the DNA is TGTGCCAGCAGCTTAGTAGTGGGGGAGCTGTTTTTT. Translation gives CASSLVVGELFF. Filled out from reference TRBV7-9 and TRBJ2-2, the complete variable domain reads DTGVSQNPRHKITKRGQNVTFRCDPISEHNRLYWYRQTLGQGPEFLTYFQNEAQLEKSRLLSDRFSAERPKGSFSTLEIQRTEQGDSAMYLCASSLVVGELFFGEGSRLTVL.

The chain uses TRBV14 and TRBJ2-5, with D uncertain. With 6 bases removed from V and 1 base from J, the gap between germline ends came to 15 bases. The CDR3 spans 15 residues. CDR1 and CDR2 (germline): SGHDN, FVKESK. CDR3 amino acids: CASSSALGGQETQYF. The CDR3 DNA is TGTGCCAGCAGTTCAGCCCTAGGTGGCCAAGAGACCCAGTACTTC.

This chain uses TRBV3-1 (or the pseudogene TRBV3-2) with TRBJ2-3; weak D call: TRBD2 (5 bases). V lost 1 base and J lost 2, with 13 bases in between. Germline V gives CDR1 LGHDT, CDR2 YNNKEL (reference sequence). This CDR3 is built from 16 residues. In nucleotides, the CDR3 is TGTGCCAGCAGCCAAGGTTCTAGCCGGGCCACAGATACGCAGTATTTT. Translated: CASSQGSSRATDTQYF.

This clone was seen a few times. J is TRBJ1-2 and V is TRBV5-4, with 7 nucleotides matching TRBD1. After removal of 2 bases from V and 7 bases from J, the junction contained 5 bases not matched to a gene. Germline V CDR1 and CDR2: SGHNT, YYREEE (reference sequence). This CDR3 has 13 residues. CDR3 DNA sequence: TGTGCCAGCAGCTTCGAGGGGGCGCGTGGCTACACCTTC. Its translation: CASSFEGARGYTF.

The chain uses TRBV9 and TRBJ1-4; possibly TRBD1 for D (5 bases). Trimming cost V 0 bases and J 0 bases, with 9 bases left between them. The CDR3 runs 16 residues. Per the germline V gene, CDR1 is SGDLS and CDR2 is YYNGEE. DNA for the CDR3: TGTGCCAGCAGCGTAGGTATAGGGGCAACTAATGAAAAACTGTTTTTT. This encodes CASSVGIGATNEKLFF.

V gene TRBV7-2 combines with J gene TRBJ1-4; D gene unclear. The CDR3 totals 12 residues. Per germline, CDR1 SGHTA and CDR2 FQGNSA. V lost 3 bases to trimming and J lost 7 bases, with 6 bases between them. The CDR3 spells CASSFGFEKLFF. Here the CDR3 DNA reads TGTGCCAGCAGCTTTGGCTTTGAAAAACTGTTTTTT.